These T cell receptor beta chains were read from a single sample in a study of molecular identifiers for immune sequencing clone quantification. TCRdb re-called the PCR reads through MiXCR, storing one row per CDR3 protein. The sample lists 85,000 to 130,000 distinct CDR3 sequences, roughly a third occurring once. The material sequenced was naive CD8+ T cells from blood, with Jurkat cell RNA spiked in. These receptors all come from a human donor in good health. Some libraries in this study had Jurkat cell RNA spiked in. Each CDR3 is given with its conserved first and last residue. A D gene is named only where the DNA matches it firmly. Clone size is stated in some rows and not others, as once, few, many or a class when expanded.

V	size	D	J	CDR3	DNA
TRBV19	NA	TRBD2	TRBJ2-3	CASGWTSGITDTQYF	TGTGCCAGTGGCTGGACTAGCGGGATCACAGATACGCAGTATTTT
TRBV7-9	many	NA	TRBJ2-2	CASSSGVGTGGELFF	TGTGCCAGCAGCTCAGGCGTCGGGACTGGAGGGGAGCTGTTTTTT
TRBV7-9	NA	NA	TRBJ2-1	CASSPMGDGPFNEQFF	TGTGCCAGCAGCCCCATGGGGGACGGTCCGTTCAATGAGCAGTTCTTC
TRBV7-2	NA	NA	TRBJ2-1	CASSLLGGDYNEQFF	TGTGCCAGCAGCCTCCTTGGAGGGGACTACAATGAGCAGTTCTTC
TRBV11-2	few	NA	TRBJ2-7	CASSLDLVGVVF	TGTGCCAGCAGCTTAGATTTGGTGGGAGTGGTCTTC
TRBV27	NA	NA	TRBJ2-6	CASSLSGGTGANVLTF	TGTGCCAGCAGTTTATCGGGGGGAACTGGGGCCAACGTCCTGACTTTC
TRBV29-1	many	TRBD1	TRBJ2-7	CSVRDREAYEQYF	TGCAGCGTCCGGGACAGGGAAGCCTACGAGCAGTACTTC
TRBV28	NA	NA	TRBJ2-7	CASRRTESSYEQYF	TGTGCCAGCAGGAGAACAGAAAGCTCCTACGAGCAGTACTTC
TRBV19	few	TRBD1	TRBJ1-2	CASSFPADPGQNANYGYTF	TGTGCCAGTAGCTTTCCGGCAGACCCGGGACAGAACGCTAACTATGGCTACACCTTC
TRBV29-1	few	TRBD1	TRBJ1-2	CSVSGGAGYGYTF	TGCAGCGTCTCAGGGGGCGCCGGCTATGGCTACACCTTC
TRBV27	few	TRBD1	TRBJ2-7	CASPGTGTHEQYF	TGTGCCAGCCCCGGGACAGGCACGCACGAGCAGTACTTC
TRBV27	NA	NA	TRBJ2-3	CASSFRGPLSVADTQYF	TGTGCCAGCAGTTTCCGTGGGCCCCTCTCTGTCGCAGATACGCAGTATTTT
TRBV19	NA	NA	TRBJ2-3	CASSMGGHHTDTQYF	TGTGCCAGTAGTATGGGGGGACACCACACAGATACGCAGTATTTT
TRBV4-2	many	NA	TRBJ2-7	CASSQVPGGHDEQYF	TGTGCCAGCAGCCAAGTCCCCGGGGGGCACGACGAGCAGTACTTC
TRBV28	NA	NA	TRBJ2-5	CASRLGAQETQYF	TGTGCCAGCAGGTTAGGGGCCCAAGAGACCCAGTACTTC
TRBV12-3/TRBV12-4	NA	NA	TRBJ2-1	CASNQAGSYNEQFF	TGTGCCAGCAACCAGGCGGGGTCTTACAATGAGCAGTTCTTC
TRBV6-5	NA	NA	TRBJ1-3	CASSAARAAGNTIYF	TGTGCCAGCAGTGCCGCCAGGGCGGCTGGAAACACCATATATTTT
TRBV27	NA	NA	TRBJ2-1	CASTLARGNEQFF	TGTGCCAGCACTTTAGCCCGGGGGAATGAGCAGTTCTTC
TRBV27	NA	NA	TRBJ2-3	CASSLSSPTDTQYF	TGTGCCAGCAGTTTATCGTCCCCGACGGATACGCAGTATTTT
TRBV2	many	NA	TRBJ2-3	CASRIFLSSTDTQYF	TGTGCCAGCAGGATCTTTCTCTCCAGCACAGATACGCAGTATTTT
TRBV5-6	NA	NA	TRBJ2-3	CASSTMMETQYF	TGTGCCAGCAGCACAATGATGGAAACGCAGTATTTT
TRBV27	NA	NA	TRBJ2-5	CASSPLREWDQETQYF	TGTGCCAGCAGTCCCCTCCGGGAGTGGGACCAAGAGACCCAGTACTTC
TRBV7-6	many	NA	TRBJ2-3	CASSLAAGADTQYF	TGTGCCAGCAGCTTAGCGGCAGGGGCGGATACGCAGTATTTT
TRBV4-3	many	NA	TRBJ2-5	CASSQDNFQETQYF	TGCGCCAGCAGCCAAGATAACTTCCAAGAGACCCAGTACTTC
TRBV7-9	few	NA	TRBJ2-7	CASGLPPEQYF	TGTGCCAGCGGACTGCCTCCGGAGCAGTACTTC
TRBV28	NA	TRBD2	TRBJ2-7	CASSPLAGGTYEQYF	TGTGCCAGCAGTCCCCTAGCGGGAGGGACCTACGAGCAGTACTTC
TRBV2	NA	NA	TRBJ2-7	CATSAATYEQYF	TGTGCCACCTCGGCCGCGACCTACGAGCAGTACTTC
TRBV28	many	NA	TRBJ1-4	CASSLYGALEEKLFF	TGTGCCAGCAGTTTATACGGGGCCCTTGAGGAAAAACTGTTTTTT
TRBV19	NA	NA	TRBJ2-2	CASRQHGGRINTGELFF	TGTGCCAGTAGGCAGCACGGGGGCAGAATTAACACCGGGGAGCTGTTTTTT